The next 15 T cell receptor beta chains were all read from a single sample in a study of T cell changes during pregnancy in multiple sclerosis. Assay: immunoSEQ multiplex PCR; the TCRdb copy retains only in-frame clones and omits some. The sample shows 35,000 to 40,000 clones, almost 90% of them seen only once. Sequences were derived from CD4+ T cells from peripheral blood mononuclear cells, sampled in the second trimester of pregnancy. The receptors here all came from a female donor with multiple sclerosis, enrolled in a pregnancy study.

The chain has TRBV19 and TRBJ1-2; 11 bases fit TRBD1. V shed 7 bases, J shed 4 bases, and the junction held 5 bases outside the gene matches. Germline assignment: CDR1 LNHDA and CDR2 SQIVND (reference sequence). The CDR3 consists of 14 residues. CDR3 in amino acids: CASNTGTGGYGYTF. DNA for the CDR3: TGTGCCAGTAACACCGGGACAGGGGGCTATGGCTACACCTTC.

The chain joins TRBV7-3 to TRBJ2-1; 10 bases are a match to TRBD1. In germline, CDR1 is SGHTA, CDR2 FQGTGA. After removal of 4 bases from V and 8 bases from J, the junction contained 5 bases not matched to a gene. CDR3 length equals 14 residues. The CDR3 here is CASSSRTGGYEQFF. The CDR3, as DNA: TGTGCCAGCAGCTCCCGGACAGGGGGGTATGAGCAGTTCTTC.

The CDR3 DNA reads as TGCGCCAGCAGCCTCACGGCAGGGGTCGCCGGGGAGCTGTTTTTT. Residues: CASSLTAGVAGELFF. This chain links TRBV4-3 with TRBJ2-2; the D gene is possibly TRBD1 (6 bases). Trimming pared 4 bases from V and 6 bases from J, leaving 15 bases between. Germline V gene data show CDR1 as LGHNA and CDR2 as YSLEER. The CDR3 spans 15 residues.

J is TRBJ2-3 and V is TRBV7-2, with 8 bases lining up with TRBD2. Germline trimming cut 3 bases from V and 2 bases from J; bases unmatched to any gene: 4. CDR1 and CDR2 (germline): SGHTA, FQGNSA. The CDR3 length is 15 residues. The CDR3 sequence: CASSFREGPTDTQYF. CDR3 bases: TGTGCCAGCAGCTTCCGGGAGGGCCCCACAGATACGCAGTATTTT.

The chain links TRBV6-1 to TRBJ2-3; perhaps TRBD1 as D (5 bases). The CDR3 contains 14 residues. Germline V gene data show CDR1 as MNHNS and CDR2 as SASEGT. V was trimmed by 8 bases and J by 0 bases, leaving 12 bases between them. In nucleotides, the CDR3 is TGTGCCAGCTCGCGACAGAGTAGCACAGATACGCAGTATTTT. It is translated as CASSRQSSTDTQYF.

This clone has a single count. The chain joins TRBV7-2 to TRBJ2-5; no firm D call. Trimming pared 3 bases from V and 5 bases from J, leaving 7 bases between. Germline CDR1 reads SGHTA; CDR2 reads FQGNSA. The CDR3 is 12 residues long. The CDR3 is CASSFHAETQYF. CDR3 sequence (DNA): TGTGCCAGCAGCTTCCATGCGGAGACCCAGTACTTC.

The chain combines TRBV28 with TRBJ1-5, with 8 bases matching TRBD1. Trimming at V came to 5 bases and at J to 3 bases, leaving 6 bases not matched to a gene. Germline CDR1 reads MDHEN; CDR2 reads SYDVKM. The CDR3 totals 15 residues. CDR3 nucleotides: TGTGCCAGCAGTCCCCCAGGGGGCATCAATCAGCCCCAGCATTTT. Its translation is CASSPPGGINQPQHF.

The chain carries TRBV5-6 and TRBJ2-4; D is perhaps TRBD1 (6 bases). The germline V gene encodes CDR1 SGHDT and CDR2 YYEEEE. CDR3 length equals 15 residues. Between the trimmed V and J ends, which lost 4 bases and 4 bases, there was a span of 15 bases. The CDR3 sequence: CASSDPGTRKNIQYF. CDR3 in DNA: TGTGCCAGCAGCGATCCTGGGACAAGAAAAAACATTCAGTACTTC.

This sequence joins TRBV6-1 and TRBJ2-5; D is unresolved. The CDR3 has 15 residues. Germline-derived CDR1 and CDR2 are MNHNS and SASEGT. Trimming shortened V by 4 bases and J by 1 base, and 13 bases separated the two germline ends. Here the CDR3 reads CASSAEYTIQETQYF. Here the CDR3 DNA reads TGTGCCAGCAGTGCAGAATACACTATCCAAGAGACCCAGTACTTC.

The CDR3 loop is CASSPLQWDRTLNTEAFF. In nucleotides, the CDR3 is TGTGCCAGCTCACCACTACAATGGGACAGAACACTGAACACTGAAGCTTTCTTT. The chain carries TRBV18 and TRBJ1-1, with 7 bases matching TRBD1. Unmatched junction bases numbered 11, after V lost 1 base and J lost 0 bases. This CDR3 has 18 amino acids. Germline assignment: CDR1 KGHSH and CDR2 LQKENI.

The chain carries TRBV15 and TRBJ2-7; 8 bases agree with TRBD2. The CDR3 runs to 15 residues. The germline gives CDR1 LNHNV, CDR2 YYDKDF (reference sequence). V gave up 5 bases and J gave up 5 bases; unmatched junction bases: 11. The CDR3 DNA follows: TGTGCCACCAGCCTATCGGGACTAGTTGGTAACGAGCAGTACTTC. Translated: CATSLSGLVGNEQYF.

The chain is built from TRBV7-3 and TRBJ2-1, with D perhaps matching TRBD2 (7 bases). Germline CDR1 SGHTA, CDR2 FQGTGA. The CDR3 contains 14 residues. V lost 2 bases and J 9 bases, leaving 14 bases between the germline ends. This CDR3 is CASSLPGDYAEQFF. CDR3 bases: TGTGCCAGCAGCTTACCAGGGGACTACGCTGAGCAGTTCTTC.

The V gene is TRBV6-5, the J gene TRBJ1-2; 9 nucleotides agree with TRBD1. This CDR3 spans 13 amino acids. Per the germline V gene, CDR1 is MNHEY and CDR2 is SVGAGI. Germline trimming cut 5 bases from V and 10 bases from J; bases unmatched to any gene: 8. CDR3 residues: CASSPGTGTFYTF. The CDR3 DNA is TGTGCCAGCAGTCCCGGGACAGGGACTTTCTACACCTTC.

The chain has TRBV4-3 and TRBJ2-5; 12 nucleotides match TRBD2. The V gene's germline CDR1 is LGHNA and CDR2 YSLEER. V lost 0 bases and J lost 5; bases outside the gene matches: 7. The CDR3 extends over 17 amino acids. The chain's CDR3 is CASSQDMTSGSRETQYF. Written as DNA, the CDR3 is TGCGCCAGCAGCCAAGATATGACTAGCGGGAGTCGGGAGACCCAGTACTTC.

V gene TRBV7-2 combines with J gene TRBJ2-1, with D tentatively TRBD1 (5 bases). V dropped 6 bases and J dropped 7 bases, with 13 bases sitting between them. The CDR3 has 13 amino acids. The germline V gene has CDR1 SGHTA and CDR2 FQGNSA. CDR3: CASRKVGVNEQFF. The CDR3 bases are TGTGCCAGCAGGAAAGTAGGGGTTAATGAGCAGTTCTTC. The complete variable domain, with remaining parts taken from reference TRBV7-2 and TRBJ2-1, reads GAGVSQSPSNKVTEKGKDVELRCDPISGHTALYWYRQSLGQGLEFLIYFQGNSAPDKSGLPSDRFSAERTGGSVSTLTIQRTQQEDSAVYLCASRKVGVNEQFFGPGTRLTVL.